The 2 T cell receptor beta chains presented below share a single source sample, sequenced in a study of identical twins. TCRdb re-called the 5' RACE reads through MiXCR, storing one row per CDR3 protein. The table shows roughly 770,000 distinct CDR3 sequences, with 15% to 20% occurring only once. The sample was also reused in another study, on T cells expressing NK-cell markers.

The sequenced material came from PBMCs. The origin of the receptors is a woman aged 18-35 years in good health.

J is TRBJ1-5 and V is TRBV21-1. TRBV21-1 is listed as a pseudogene. The CDR3 consists of 16 residues. CDR3 nucleotides: TGTGCCAGCAGCGCCCACCGGGCCCCAGAAAATCAGCCCCAGCATTTT. Residues: CASSAHRAPENQPQHF.

The chain is built from TRBV12-3 or TRBV12-4 and TRBJ2-1, with 7 bases that match TRBD2. The CDR3 consists of 16 residues. With V trimmed by 3 bases and J by 6 bases, 11 bases remained unmatched. Written as DNA, the CDR3 is TGTGCCAGCAGTTTGACTAGCCACCGAAACCTCAATGAGCAGTTCTTC. Protein product: CASSLTSHRNLNEQFF.